This T cell receptor beta chain was captured by sequencing in a study of radiotherapy plus CTLA-4 blockade in lung cancer (dated by TCRdb to the late 2010s). Regarding the complete study: Among enrolled patients, about 17% had an objective response and roughly 30% reached disease control.

Focal radiation therapy combined with CTLA-4 blockade (ipilimumab) was tested in patients with chemo-refractory metastatic non-small-cell lung cancer. What the authors observed across the whole study: After treatment with radiotherapy and ipilimumab, TCR clones that originated in tumors expanded in peripheral blood. The strongest predictors of response, as reported, were early dynamic changes in blood T cell clones along with a rise in serum interferon-beta after radiation.

This clone has just a few counts. Its antigen specificity is not known. Per-nucleotide qualities are absent, and no much larger clonotype sits a single base away. To prepare the library, the immunoSEQ multiplex PCR assay was applied. In TCRdb, the immuneACCESS table is reduced to in-frame sequences with V and J assigned. These tables do not hold every clone; where another copy was compared, an unresolved V gene accounts for under half, and the others remain unexplained. The sample table contains tens of thousands of clones; only one count was recorded for approximately 80% of them. Around 7.2% of the sample belongs to the ten largest clones. V loses 6 bases, J loses 8 bases, and the germline ends lie 17 bases apart. Via the germline V gene, CDR1 is ENHRY and CDR2 SYGVKD. The CDR3 holds 14 amino acids from the cysteine to the phenylalanine. Here the CDR3 DNA is all that survives: 42 bases in frame from base 1.

The specimen comprised peripheral blood, sampled from a patient treated with radiotherapy plus ipilimumab. The chain uses TRBV10-3 and TRBJ1-3; the D gene lacks a confident call. The receptor comes from a human donor with non-small cell lung cancer who had stable disease on radiotherapy plus ipilimumab. The DNA reads TGTGCCATCAGACGGGAGGCTAAAGCGGACACCATATATTTT. This is translated as CAIRREAKADTIYF.